The clone carrying this TCR beta chain has more than one count but fewer than ten. The antigen is not known. Unique molecular identifiers were built into the TCRbeta library. TCRdb re-called the PCR reads through MiXCR, storing one row per CDR3 protein. The data hold 530,000 or so distinct CDR3 sequences, with over 25% observed a single time. This record comes from a study of T-cell reconstitution after alpha-beta-depleted transplantation in children. Study conclusions and caveats: Newly produced T cells mostly provided counts and TCRbeta diversity after one year, as hyperexpanded clones declined.

The CDR3 is made up of 17 amino acids. The ends lost 3 bases at V and 7 bases at J; junction bases unmatched: 13. Per germline, CDR1 SGHRS and CDR2 YFSETQ. Sequenced material: PBMCs, taken before TCRalphabeta/CD19-depleted stem cell transplant. The chain employs TRBV5-1 and TRBJ2-2; 9 bases map to TRBD2. The receptor was isolated from a boy in the first two years of life with Wiskott-Aldrich syndrome, due to receive a stem cell transplant. CDR3 coding DNA: TGCGCCAGCAGCTCGATCAGTCAGGGACTAGCTATCGGGGAGCTGTTTTTT. Translation gives CASSSISQGLAIGELFF.